The 3 T cell receptor beta chains given below trace back to one sample, sequenced in a study of T cell changes during pregnancy in multiple sclerosis. The repertoire was sequenced with immunoSEQ multiplex PCR; TCRdb's copy has only in-frame clones and lacks some. The data hold some 49,000 clones, with roughly 89% observed a single time. This material consisted of peripheral blood, taken after pregnancy. Every receptor here comes from a female donor in good health, enrolled as a control in a pregnancy study.

V gene TRBV27 combines with J gene TRBJ2-3, with TRBD2 as a possible D gene (5 bases). This CDR3 has 14 amino acids. CDR1 is MNHEY and CDR2 is SMNVEV in the germline V gene (reference sequence). V gave up 5 bases and J gave up 5 bases, with 14 bases separating them. The CDR3 DNA sequence: TGTGCCAGCAGTAAACCCGGACTGATAGATACGCAGTATTTT. Its translation: CASSKPGLIDTQYF.

This clone was recorded once. This sequence joins TRBV11-3 and TRBJ2-5, with 8 bases aligning to TRBD2. The CDR3 is made up of 14 amino acids. Unmatched junction bases numbered 7, after V lost 5 bases and J lost 5 bases. Germline V gene data show CDR1 as SGHNT and CDR2 as YENEEA. The CDR3 DNA sequence: TGTGCCAGCAGCCTCGGACTAGCTCAGGAGACCCAGTACTTC. It encodes CASSLGLAQETQYF.

J is TRBJ2-5 and V is TRBV5-1; TRBD2 matches 9 bases. Trimming removed 5 bases from V and 4 bases from J; junction bases left unmatched: 12. The CDR3 runs 16 residues. Germline-derived CDR1 and CDR2 are SGHRS and YFSETQ. Here the CDR3 DNA reads TGCGCCAGCAGTGCCCGGCGGGCGGGGGGGCCAGAGACCCAGTACTTC. Translated: CASSARRAGGPETQYF.